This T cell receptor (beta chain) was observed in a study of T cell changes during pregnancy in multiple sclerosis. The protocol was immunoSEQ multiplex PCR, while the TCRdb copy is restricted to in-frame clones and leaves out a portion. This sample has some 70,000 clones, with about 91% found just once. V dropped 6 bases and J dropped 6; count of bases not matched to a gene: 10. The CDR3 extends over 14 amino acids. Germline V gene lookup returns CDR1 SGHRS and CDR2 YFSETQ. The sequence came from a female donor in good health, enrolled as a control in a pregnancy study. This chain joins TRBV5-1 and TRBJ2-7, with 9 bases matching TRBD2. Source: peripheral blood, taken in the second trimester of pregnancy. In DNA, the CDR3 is TGCGCCAGCAACCCTGTCGCGGGAGGGCCCGAGCAGTACTTC. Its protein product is CASNPVAGGPEQYF.